A selection of T cell receptor beta chains follows, all from one sample in a study of T cells in Graves' hyperthyroidism and ophthalmopathy. TCRdb recomputed calls from the multiplex PCR reads with MiXCR, one row per CDR3 protein. The sample lists about 380,000 distinct CDR3 sequences, over 11% occurring once. The sequenced material came from blood. These receptor sequences come from a woman between 55 and 75 years old with Graves' hyperthyroidism. CDR3s leave out the opening cysteine and the closing phenylalanine or tryptophan.

v_gene | CDR3aa
TRBV5-1 | ASSGGVGNTIY
TRBV5-4 | ASSLALTQETQY
TRBV5-1 | ASSLLAGVENEQF
TRBV24-1 | ATSDRIAPLNTDTQY
TRBV7-2 | ASSLAPGPTLGYT
TRBV19 | ASSIGGAGAYSNQPQH
TRBV7-8 | ASSLGTSGAWRETQY
TRBV9 | ASSNTDTQY
TRBV5-1 | ASSLSGRASYEQY
TRBV19 | ASSIDLEGPGANVLT
TRBV30 | AWSPYSPQDGYT
TRBV11-2 | ASSLEPGNIQY
TRBV7-9 | ASSLRGRGMVNTEAF
TRBV24-1 | ATSDRVAGVTNEQF
TRBV6-1 | ASSGPTGTGVSPLH
TRBV20-1 | SAGDWSGKGHEQY
TRBV28 | ASSLEDVSSTDTQY
TRBV28 | ASSLSGQFYEQY
TRBV9 | ASSVRSSGANVLT
TRBV2 | ASSTANNQPQH
TRBV24-1 | ATSDPRGYEAF
TRBV3-1 | ASSHLDSGDYGYT
TRBV7-8 | ASSPVETYEQY
TRBV15 | ATSTEQGARGYT
TRBV6-1 | ASTQGAGGYT
TRBV10-3 | AISESPGAEINYGYT
TRBV20-1 | SARDTDANEQF
TRBV20-1 | SASGWGQGAVRGTDTQY
TRBV4-1 | ASSPSGTSGLLEQY
TRBV20-1 | SASGTGSTGELF
TRBV28 | ASSTTGAKNYEQY
TRBV6-5 | ASSYSGTRVHGYT
TRBV20-1 | SATWGRGPQETQY
TRBV19 | ATATGGKEQF
TRBV7-3 | ASSLDGTDYGYT
TRBV6-1 | ASSELTSSGELF
TRBV15 | ATKLGTGETQY
TRBV5-1 | ASSFVTGGYEQY
TRBV5-1 | ASSWDVGARY
TRBV25-1 | ASLGEYGNEQF
TRBV20-1 | SARAPTSGRSEQY
TRBV6-2/TRBV6-3 | ASNPSGGNEQF
TRBV30 | AWSSESSGANVLT
TRBV29-1 | SVEGGGRVNEQF
TRBV24-1 | ATSTSGADTQY
TRBV7-6 | ASSSRDRGRLGNTEAF
TRBV18 | ASSPREGPDEQY
TRBV2 | ASSDWGEAGYT
TRBV30 | AWSVLLANEKLF
TRBV10-3 | AISESTGGTGELF